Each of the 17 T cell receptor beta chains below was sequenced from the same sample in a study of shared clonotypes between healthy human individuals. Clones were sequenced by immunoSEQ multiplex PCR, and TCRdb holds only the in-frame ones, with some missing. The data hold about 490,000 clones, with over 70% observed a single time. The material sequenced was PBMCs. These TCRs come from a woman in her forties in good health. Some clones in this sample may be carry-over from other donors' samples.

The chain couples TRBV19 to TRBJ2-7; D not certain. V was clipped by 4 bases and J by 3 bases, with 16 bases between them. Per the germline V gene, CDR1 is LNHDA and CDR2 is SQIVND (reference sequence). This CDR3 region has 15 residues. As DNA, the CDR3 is TGTGCCAGTAGTAATCCAACCCGGTCCTTCTACGAGCAGTACTTC. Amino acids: CASSNPTRSFYEQYF.

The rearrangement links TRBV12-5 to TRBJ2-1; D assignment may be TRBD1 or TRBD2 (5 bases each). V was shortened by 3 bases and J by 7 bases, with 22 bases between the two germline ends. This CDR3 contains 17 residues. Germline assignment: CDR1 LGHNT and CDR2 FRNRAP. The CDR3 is CASGFAPSNGGANEQFF. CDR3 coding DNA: TGTGCTAGTGGTTTTGCCCCCTCCAATGGGGGAGCAAATGAGCAGTTCTTC.

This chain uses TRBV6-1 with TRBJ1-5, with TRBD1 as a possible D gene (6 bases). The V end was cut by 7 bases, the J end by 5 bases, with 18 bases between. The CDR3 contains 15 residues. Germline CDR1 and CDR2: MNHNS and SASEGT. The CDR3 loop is CASTLAGGSDQPQHF. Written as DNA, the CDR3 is TGTGCCAGCACCTTGGCGGGGGGCTCGGATCAGCCCCAGCATTTT.

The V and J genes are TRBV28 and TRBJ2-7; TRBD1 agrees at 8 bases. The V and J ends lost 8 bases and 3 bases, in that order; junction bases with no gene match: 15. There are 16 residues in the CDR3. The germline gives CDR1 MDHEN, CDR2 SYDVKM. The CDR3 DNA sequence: TGTGCCAGCTGGCCCACGCCTGGACAGGGTGTCTACGAGCAGTACTTC. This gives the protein CASWPTPGQGVYEQYF.

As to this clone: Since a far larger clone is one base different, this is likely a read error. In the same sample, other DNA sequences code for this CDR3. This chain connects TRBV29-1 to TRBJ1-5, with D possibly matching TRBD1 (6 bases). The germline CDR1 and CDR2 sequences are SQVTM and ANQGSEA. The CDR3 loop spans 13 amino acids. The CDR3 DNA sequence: TGCAGCGTTGCCCAGGGGCCAAATCAGCCACAGCATTTT. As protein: CSVAQGPNQPQHF.

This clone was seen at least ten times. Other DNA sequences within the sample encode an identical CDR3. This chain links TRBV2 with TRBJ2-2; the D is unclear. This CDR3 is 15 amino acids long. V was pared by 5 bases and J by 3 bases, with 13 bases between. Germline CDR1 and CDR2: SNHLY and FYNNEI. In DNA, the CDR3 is TGTGCCAGCAGTAATAAGTCCCCATACACCGGGGAGCTGTTTTTT. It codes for CASSNKSPYTGELFF.

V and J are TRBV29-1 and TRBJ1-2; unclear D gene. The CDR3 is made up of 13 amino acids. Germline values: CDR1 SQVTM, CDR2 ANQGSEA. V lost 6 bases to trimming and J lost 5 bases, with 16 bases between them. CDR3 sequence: CSVRATMGYGYTF. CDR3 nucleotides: TGCAGCGTCCGTGCTACCATGGGTTATGGCTACACCTTC.

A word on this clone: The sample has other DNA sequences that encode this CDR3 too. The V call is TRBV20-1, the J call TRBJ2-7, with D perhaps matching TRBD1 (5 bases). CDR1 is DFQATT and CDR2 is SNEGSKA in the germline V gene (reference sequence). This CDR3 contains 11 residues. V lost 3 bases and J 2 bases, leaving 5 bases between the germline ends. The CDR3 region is CSASRAYEQYF. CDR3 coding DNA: TGCAGTGCTAGCAGGGCCTACGAGCAGTACTTC.

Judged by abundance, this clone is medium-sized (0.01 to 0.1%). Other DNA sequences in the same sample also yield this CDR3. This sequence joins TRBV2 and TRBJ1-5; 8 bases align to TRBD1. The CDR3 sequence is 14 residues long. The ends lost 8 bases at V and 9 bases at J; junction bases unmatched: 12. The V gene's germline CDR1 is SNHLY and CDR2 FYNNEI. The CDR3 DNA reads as TGTGCCAGCGGCGGACAGGGTGCGTCTGGGCCCCAGCATTTT. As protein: CASGGQGASGPQHF.

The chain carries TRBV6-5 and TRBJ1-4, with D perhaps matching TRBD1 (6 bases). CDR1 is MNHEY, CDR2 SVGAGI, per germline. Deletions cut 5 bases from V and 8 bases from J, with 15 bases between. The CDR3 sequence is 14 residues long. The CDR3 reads CASSTGLLREKLFF. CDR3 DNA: TGTGCCAGCAGTACAGGGCTGTTAAGGGAAAAACTGTTTTTT.

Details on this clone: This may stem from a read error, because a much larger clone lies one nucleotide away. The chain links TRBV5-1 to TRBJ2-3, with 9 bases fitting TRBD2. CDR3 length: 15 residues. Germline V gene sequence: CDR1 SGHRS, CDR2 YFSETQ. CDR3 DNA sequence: TGCTCCAGCAGCCCCGGACTAGCGCGCACAGATACGCAGTATTTT. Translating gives CSSSPGLARTDTQYF.

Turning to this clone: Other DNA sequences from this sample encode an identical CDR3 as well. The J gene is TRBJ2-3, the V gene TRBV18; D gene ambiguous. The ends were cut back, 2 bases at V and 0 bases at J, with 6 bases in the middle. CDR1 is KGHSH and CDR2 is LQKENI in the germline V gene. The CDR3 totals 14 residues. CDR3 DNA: TGTGCCAGCTCACCAGCTGGAAGCACAGATACGCAGTATTTT. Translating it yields CASSPAGSTDTQYF.

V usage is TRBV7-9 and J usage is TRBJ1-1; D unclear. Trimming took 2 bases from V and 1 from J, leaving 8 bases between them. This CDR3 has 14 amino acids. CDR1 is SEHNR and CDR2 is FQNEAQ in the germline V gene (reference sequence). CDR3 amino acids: CASSLRRENTEAFF. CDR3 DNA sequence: TGTGCCAGCAGCTTAAGGAGAGAGAACACTGAAGCTTTCTTT. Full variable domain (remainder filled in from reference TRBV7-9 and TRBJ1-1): DTGVSQNPRHKITKRGQNVTFRCDPISEHNRLYWYRQTLGQGPEFLTYFQNEAQLEKSRLLSDRFSAERPKGSFSTLEIQRTEQGDSAMYLCASSLRRENTEAFFGQGTRLTVV.

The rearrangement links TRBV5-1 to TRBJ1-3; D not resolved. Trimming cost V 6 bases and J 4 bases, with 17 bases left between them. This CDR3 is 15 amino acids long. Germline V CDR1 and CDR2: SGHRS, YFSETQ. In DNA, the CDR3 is TGCGCCAGCACCCTTTGGGGAGGTTACGGAAACACCATATATTTT. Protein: CASTLWGGYGNTIYF.

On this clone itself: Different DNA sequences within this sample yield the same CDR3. CDR3 amino acids: CASSEGGQGGEKLFF. CDR3 in DNA: TGTGCCAGCAGTGAAGGGGGACAGGGCGGCGAAAAACTGTTTTTT. This chain connects TRBV6-1 to TRBJ1-4, with TRBD1 matching over 9 bases. The CDR3 consists of 15 residues. CDR1 is MNHNS, CDR2 SASEGT, per germline. V shed 1 base, J shed 8 bases, and the junction held 5 bases outside the gene matches.

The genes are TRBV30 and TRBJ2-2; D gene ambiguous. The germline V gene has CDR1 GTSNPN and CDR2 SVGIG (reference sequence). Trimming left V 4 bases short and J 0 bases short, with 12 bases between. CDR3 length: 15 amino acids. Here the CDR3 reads CAWKPGGTNTGELFF. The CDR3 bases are TGTGCCTGGAAACCGGGCGGAACGAACACCGGGGAGCTGTTTTTT. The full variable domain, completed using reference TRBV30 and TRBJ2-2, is SQTIHQWPATLVQPVGSPLSLECTVEGTSNPNLYWYRQAAGRGLQLLFYSVGIGQISSEVPQNLSASRPQDRQFILSSKKLLLSDSGFYLCAWKPGGTNTGELFFGEGSRLTVL.

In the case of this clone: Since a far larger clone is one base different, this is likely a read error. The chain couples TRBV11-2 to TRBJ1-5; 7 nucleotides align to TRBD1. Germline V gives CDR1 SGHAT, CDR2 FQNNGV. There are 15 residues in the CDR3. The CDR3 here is CASSLDRGGNQTQHF. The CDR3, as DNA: TGTGCCAGCAGCTTAGATCGAGGGGGCAATCAGACCCAGCATTTT.